The TCR beta chain described here comes from a study of T cell responses to AZD1222 COVID-19 vaccine (dated by TCRdb to about 2021). Turning to the overall study: A total of about 230 trial participants underwent TCR sequencing, of whom some 210 received two doses of AZD1222 and about 25 received two doses of the MenACWY control vaccine. Trial participants were enrolled into age subgroups of 18-55, 56-69 and 70-plus years, which contained approximately 150, 30 and 60 TCR-sequenced participants, respectively. Overall study outcomes, separate from this receptor: CD4 TCRs associated with the vaccine covered the entire spike protein, and the dominant responses were in regions 160-218 and 743-854. Because no samples from the day 14 peak response were available, repertoires could be characterized only after the peak T cell response. Only six AZD1222 recipients were SARS-CoV-2 seropositive at baseline, limiting conclusions about previously exposed vaccinees. Reportedly, close to half of the unique spike-specific TCRs recognized epitopes lying outside the regions that are mutated in the B.1.351 and B.1.1.7 variants. Participants were mostly white British, with more females than males. The authors suggested clonal diversity may have been underestimated. In the small 56-69-year group, the increase in depth fell short of significance, most likely because of low power. Spike-specific TCR breadth and depth rose significantly after two AZD1222 doses compared with day 0 and with MenACWY recipients.

The CDR3 regions of human TCRbeta chains were analyzed by immunosequencing. In the authors' own workflow: TCRs in the repertoires were matched against a reference library of SARS-CoV-2-specific TCRs that had been generated with the MIRA antigen-specificity platform. Breadth was defined as the fraction of unique TCRs that were SARS-CoV-2-associated, and depth was defined as the fraction of total T cells that were SARS-CoV-2-associated. Using the MIRA data, each spike-specific TCR was mapped to the spike region that the TCR reacts to and placed in a CD4 or CD8 class. Log10-transformed breadth and depth values were compared by one-way ANOVA with Sidak's multiple comparisons tests. Entries here come from immuneACCESS through TCRdb and include only in-frame sequences with V and J called. Some clones fail to appear in such tables; in the studies checked, an unresolved V gene covers under half of the shortfall, and the cause of the remainder is unknown. Clonal size and the V and J genes are those of that table, whereas D and trimming came from the DNA. The sample data list some 170,000 clones, and 92% of these were observed just once. The top ten hold approximately 0.98% of the sample.

This specimen's time point label, interpreted: about 28 days (+/-7) after the second vaccine dose. AZD1222 recipients given second doses at about 4 weeks or at about 12 weeks were pooled, since spike-specific TCR depth and breadth were not found to differ between the two schedules. The vaccinee samples were drawn from two UK trials, COV001 and COV002, one of which was a single-blind randomized controlled phase 2/3 trial testing AZD1222 (ChAdOx1 nCoV-19) in healthy adults. Trial participant PBMC samples were collected at day 0 and day 28 after the second dose for TCRbeta chain sequencing. CDR1 GTSNPN and CDR2 SVGIG are derived from the germline V gene (reference sequence). From cysteine to phenylalanine, the CDR3 is 13 amino acids long. Only CDR3 DNA remains: 39 bases, in frame from the first base. V is shortened by 5 bases, J by 1 base, and the region joining them spans 9 bases. About this clone itself: Its cognate antigen has yet to be identified. Per-base qualities were not stored, and no clone one base away is much larger. Other DNA sequences of this sample code for an identical CDR3.

The sample was peripheral blood, taken 28 days after the second AZD1222 dose. This receptor was identified in an adult who received the AZD1222 COVID-19 vaccine. The chain is made from TRBV30 and TRBJ1-3; no D gene call is confident. The CDR3 reads as follows: CAWGLLSGNTIYF. The nucleotides are TGTGCCTGGGGTCTTTTATCTGGAAACACCATATATTTT.